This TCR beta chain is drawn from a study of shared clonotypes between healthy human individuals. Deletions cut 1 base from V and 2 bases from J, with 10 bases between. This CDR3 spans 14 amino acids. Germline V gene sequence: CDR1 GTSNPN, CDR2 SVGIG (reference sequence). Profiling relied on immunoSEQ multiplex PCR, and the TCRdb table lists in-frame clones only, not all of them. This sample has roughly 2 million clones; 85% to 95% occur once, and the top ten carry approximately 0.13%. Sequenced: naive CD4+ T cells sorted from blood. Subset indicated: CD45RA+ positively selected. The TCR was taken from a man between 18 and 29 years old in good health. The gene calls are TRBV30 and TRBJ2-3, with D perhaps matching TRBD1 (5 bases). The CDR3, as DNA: TGTGCCTGGAGTGCAGGGCAAGTCACAGATACGCAGTATTTT. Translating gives CAWSAGQVTDTQYF.